This section outlines one T cell receptor (beta chain) sequence together with its context. Its antigen is undetermined. These data are taken from a study of cytomegalovirus exposure and HLA in healthy donors. The PCR used 60 Vbeta and 13 Jbeta primers. Sequenced by immunoSEQ multiplex PCR; TCRdb stores in-frame clones only, minus some. The sample shows under 250,000 clones, 80% to 85% of them seen only once. Points from the study as a whole: The likely explanation for a cluster of highly shared sequence variants was sequencing artifact. An analysis was carried out later, and it reportedly showed fewer N-insertions in an Asian-associated ancestry cluster than the approximately 610-donor mean. It was around 160 TCR beta chains that were listed as cytomegalovirus-associated. Previous analysis showed most TCR beta V segments were productive about 87% or about 30% of the time.

CDR1 and CDR2 from the germline V gene are MNHEY and SMNVEV (reference sequence). The CDR3 runs to 15 residues. The ends were cut back, 3 bases at V and 5 bases at J, with 16 bases in the middle. The genes are TRBV27 and TRBJ2-5, with D perhaps matching TRBD2 (7 bases). Sequenced input: PBMCs. This receptor was taken from a boy aged 2 to 10 in good health and CMV-seronegative. This CDR3 is CASSLLGGAGETQYF. CDR3 bases: TGTGCCAGCAGTTTGTTAGGGGGGGCGGGGGAGACCCAGTACTTC.